The clone carrying this TCR beta chain was picked up a small number of times. What it binds is not known. Germline V gives CDR1 DFQATT, CDR2 SNEGSKA (reference sequence). The germline V and J ends were trimmed by 2 bases and 0 bases, with 14 bases remaining between them. This CDR3 spans 16 amino acids. Unique molecular identifiers were used to barcode this TCRbeta library. TCRdb processed the PCR reads anew with MiXCR; each CDR3 protein has one entry. The sample shows roughly 570,000 distinct CDR3 sequences, roughly 30% of them seen only once. This specimen comes from a study of T-cell reconstitution after alpha-beta-depleted transplantation in children. Points from the study as a whole: Newly produced T cells mostly accounted for T-cell counts and diversity one year post-transplant. Reports say that about two months after transplant, the alpha-beta T cells came out of several hundred graft clones that had expanded. High day-60 TCRbeta diversity in some patients came from surviving recipient T cells and thymic progenitors.

The clonotype was recovered from a boy in the first two years of life with Wiskott-Aldrich syndrome, due to receive a stem cell transplant. Here the sequenced sample was PBMCs, taken before TCRalphabeta/CD19-depleted stem cell transplant. The chain employs TRBV20-1 and TRBJ2-1; D is perhaps TRBD2 (6 bases). The CDR3 reads CSARSIGRNSYNEQFF. Here the CDR3 DNA reads TGCAGTGCTAGATCAATAGGGAGGAACTCCTACAATGAGCAGTTCTTC.